The count of the clone carrying this T cell receptor (beta chain) is one. Assay: immunoSEQ multiplex PCR; the TCRdb copy retains only in-frame clones and omits some. The table shows roughly 200,000 clones, with about four fifths occurring only once. This specimen belongs to a study of cytotoxic CD8 clonotypes in ibrutinib-treated CLL. Germline CDR1 reads LNHDA; CDR2 reads SQIVND (reference sequence). The CDR3 contains 14 residues. V was clipped by 3 bases and J by 1 base, with 10 bases between them. This specimen was PBMCs, taken after 12 months of ibrutinib treatment. The source is a human donor with chronic lymphocytic leukemia. The chain couples TRBV19 to TRBJ2-7; a weak D match, TRBD2 (6 bases). Written as DNA, the CDR3 is TGTGCCAGTAGTATGGGGACTGCTTCCTACGAGCAGTACTTC. It specifies CASSMGTASYEQYF.